Listed here are 10 T cell receptor beta chains from one sample, sequenced in a study of T cells in Graves' hyperthyroidism and ophthalmopathy. RNA transcripts yielded amplified TCR beta CDR3 regions. The HTBI primer set was used in a first-round RT-PCR of the TCR CDR3. Each CDR3 protein is one row after TCRdb ran MiXCR on the multiplex PCR reads. The table shows more than 300,000 distinct CDR3 sequences, with around a sixth occurring only once. The source material was blood. The receptor source for this set is a young man with Graves' ophthalmopathy.

The chain employs TRBV5-5 and TRBJ1-2; D might be TRBD1 (5 bases). Germline CDR1 SGHKS, CDR2 YYEKEE (reference sequence). The CDR3 runs 14 residues. The ends were cut back, 3 bases at V and 8 bases at J, with 17 bases in the middle. The CDR3 loop reads CASSSGVTGQGYTF. For the CDR3, the DNA is TGTGCCAGCAGCTCGGGGGTCACCGGGCAGGGCTACACCTTC.

The V and J genes are TRBV10-3 and TRBJ2-5; D unclear. The V and J ends lost 7 bases and 2 bases respectively, with 14 bases between them. Per germline, CDR1 ENHRY and CDR2 SYGVKD. The CDR3 runs to 14 residues. The CDR3 DNA sequence: TGTGCCATCAAAGGCAGGTTGGTGCAAGAGACCCAGTACTTC. Translation: CAIKGRLVQETQYF.

The chain has TRBV28 and TRBJ1-2; 7 bases match TRBD1. Germline CDR1 MDHEN, CDR2 SYDVKM. The CDR3 has 14 amino acids. V was pared by 6 bases and J by 8 bases, with 12 bases of the junction left unmatched. This chain's CDR3 is CASSMNRGRSGYTF. For the CDR3, the DNA is TGTGCCAGCAGCATGAACAGGGGAAGATCCGGCTACACCTTC.

Remarks on this clonotype: With a much larger clone just one base away, this may be a read error. The chain combines TRBV3-1 with TRBJ2-7; TRBD2 agrees at 7 bases. Germline-derived CDR1 and CDR2 are LGHDT and YNNKEL (reference sequence). The length of the CDR3 is 12 residues. The chain's CDR3 is CASGQAGLEQYF. The CDR3 DNA reads as TGTGCCAGCGGCCAAGCGGGGCTCGAGCAGTACTTC.

This clonotype was seen a handful of times. The V gene is TRBV7-9, the J gene TRBJ1-4; no reliable D call. CDR3 length: 15 residues. Germline V gene sequence: CDR1 SEHNR, CDR2 FQNEAQ (reference sequence). V lost 6 bases, J lost 3 bases, and 14 bases lay in between. The CDR3 coding sequence is TGTGCCAGCAGTCCCCCGTCCACAGCTAATGAAAAACTGTTTTTT. Translated, it gives CASSPPSTANEKLFF.

Regarding this clonotype: Sequence at one end of the junction differs from germline and may be a read error. The V gene is TRBV2, the J gene TRBJ2-1; D could derive from TRBD1 or TRBD2 (5 bases each). Germline V gives CDR1 SNHLY, CDR2 FYNNEI. The CDR3 has 16 amino acids. The CDR3, as DNA: TGTGCCAGCTTTGGCCCCACTAGGGGTCTTTACAATGAGCAGTCCTTC. It is translated as CASFGPTRGLYNEQSF.

This clonotype was counted ten times or more. The V gene is TRBV5-4, the J gene TRBJ1-6; D gene ambiguous. There are 14 residues in the CDR3. Trimming removed 0 bases from V and 3 bases from J, with 4 bases in between. CDR1 is SGHNT and CDR2 is YYREEE in the germline V gene (reference sequence). The CDR3 region has the DNA TGTGCCAGCAGCTTGGCAGGCTATAATTCACCCCTCCACTTT. Protein sequence: CASSLAGYNSPLHF. The full variable domain, completed using reference TRBV5-4 and TRBJ1-6, is ETGVTQSPTHLIKTRGQQVTLRCSSQSGHNTVSWYQQALGQGPQFIFQYYREEENGRGNFPPRFSGLQFPNYSSELNVNALELDDSALYLCASSLAGYNSPLHFGNGTRLTVT.

This clonotype came up many times. The V and J genes are TRBV29-1 and TRBJ1-1; 8 nucleotides agree with TRBD1. V lost 4 bases and J lost 3; bases outside the gene matches: 4. The CDR3 consists of 13 residues. Germline CDR1 and CDR2: SQVTM and ANQGSEA. The chain's CDR3 is CSVAAGGYTEAFF. CDR3 coding DNA: TGCAGCGTTGCCGCAGGGGGCTACACTGAAGCTTTCTTT.

This clonotype came up a few times. The J gene is TRBJ1-3, the V gene TRBV12-3 or TRBV12-4, with a possible D match to TRBD1 (5 bases). The V and J ends lost 8 bases and 3 bases respectively, with 14 bases between them. The CDR3 is 14 amino acids. The CDR3 DNA reads as TGTGCCAGCCTGGGAAGGGGTAGTGGAAACACCATATATTTT. It encodes CASLGRGSGNTIYF.

The chain combines TRBV18 with TRBJ2-1; no definite D call. This CDR3 spans 13 amino acids. Per the germline V gene, CDR1 is KGHSH and CDR2 is LQKENI. Trimming took off 6 bases at V and 4 bases at J, with 10 bases between the two ends. The CDR3 is CASSPTEYNEQFF. DNA of the CDR3: TGTGCCAGCTCGCCTACAGAGTACAATGAGCAGTTCTTC.